This is a list of T cell receptor beta chains from one sample in a study of shared clonotypes between healthy human individuals. The data were produced by immunoSEQ multiplex PCR, yet TCRdb's version contains in-frame clones alone and is incomplete. The sample contains approximately 2.1 million clones, over 85% of which appear only once. Sample: naive CD4+ T cells from PBMCs. Receptors originate from a man aged 18 to 29 in good health. Some clones in this sample may be carry-over from other donors' samples. The CDR3 runs from the conserved cysteine through the conserved F or W. A D gene is named only where the DNA matches it firmly. The size entry is marked missing in some rows and otherwise reads once, few, many or a size class.

CDR3 DNA,CDR3 protein,CDR3 length,clone size,V gene,D gene,J gene
TGTGCCAGCAGCACCACAGCGGGACCACCCTACAATGAGCAGTTCTTC,CASSTTAGPPYNEQFF,16,-,TRBV9,TRBD2,TRBJ2-1
TGTGCCAGCTCTCGTGGTGGGGGACGGCTGAACACTGAAGCTTTCTTT,CASSRGGGRLNTEAFF,16,-,TRBV28,-,TRBJ1-1
TGTGCCAGCAGAGTGGGACAGGGGAATGAAAAACTGTTTTTT,CASRVGQGNEKLFF,14,-,TRBV6-6,TRBD1,TRBJ1-4
TGTGCCAGCAGTTTATGGGCCGGGACTACCCCTTACAATGAGCAGTTCTTC,CASSLWAGTTPYNEQFF,17,-,TRBV27,TRBD2,TRBJ2-1
TGTGCCAGCAGTGACCTCGCCGGGACAGGTTACAATCAGCCCCAGCATTTT,CASSDLAGTGYNQPQHF,17,-,TRBV27,TRBD1,TRBJ1-5
TGTGCCAGCAGTCCGCTGCTCCTCACAGATACGCAGTATTTT,CASSPLLLTDTQYF,14,-,TRBV7-7,-,TRBJ2-3
TGTGCCAGCTCACCTCTTAGAACTAGCGGGAGGGCCGACTACAATGAGCAGTTCTTC,CASSPLRTSGRADYNEQFF,19,-,TRBV18,TRBD2,TRBJ2-1
TGTGCCAGCAGCCAGAGGATACCCGGGAGGGCCCCCTACGAGCAGTACTTC,CASSQRIPGRAPYEQYF,17,once,TRBV5-6,TRBD2,TRBJ2-7
TGTGCCACCAGCAGAGTGATCCAGGGGACTGAAGCTTTCTTT,CATSRVIQGTEAFF,14,-,TRBV15,-,TRBJ1-1
TGTGCCAGCAGCTCGACAGGGACCTCGGAATCTACCGAGCAGTACTTC,CASSSTGTSESTEQYF,16,-,TRBV7-9,TRBD1,TRBJ2-7
TGCGCCAGCAGCACTTATAAAGGACAGGGAGAGGACACCGGGGAGCTGTTTTTT,CASSTYKGQGEDTGELFF,18,-,TRBV4-1,TRBD1,TRBJ2-2